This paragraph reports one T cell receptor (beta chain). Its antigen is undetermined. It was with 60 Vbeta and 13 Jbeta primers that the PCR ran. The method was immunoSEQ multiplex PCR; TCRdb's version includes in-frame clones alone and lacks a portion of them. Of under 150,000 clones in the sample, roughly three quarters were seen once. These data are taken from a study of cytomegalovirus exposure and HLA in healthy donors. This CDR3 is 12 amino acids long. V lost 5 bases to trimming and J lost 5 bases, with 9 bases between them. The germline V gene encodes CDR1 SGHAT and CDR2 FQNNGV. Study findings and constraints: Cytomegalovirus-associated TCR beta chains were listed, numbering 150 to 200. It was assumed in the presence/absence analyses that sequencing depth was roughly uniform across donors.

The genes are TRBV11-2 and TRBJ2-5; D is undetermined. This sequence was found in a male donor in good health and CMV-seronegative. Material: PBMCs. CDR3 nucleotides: TGTGCCAGCAGCAGCAGACTCGAGACCCAGTACTTC. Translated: CASSSRLETQYF.